These 23 T cell receptor beta chains share one sample of origin, sequenced in a study of identical twins (dated by TCRdb to the mid-2010s). Receptor libraries were prepared by 5' RACE. The sequencer listed for this sample is Illumina HiSeq 2000. The public sequencing data were trimmed at Q25 with fastp and processed into clonotypes with MiXCR by TCRdb, which kept only in-frame beta chains. Every entry covers one CDR3 protein and lists the most common genes and DNA from its rows. In this sample the table shows 140,000 to 150,000 distinct CDR3 sequences, around 3.6% of which occur a single time. 8.1% of the sample is held by the ten biggest clonotypes. Sequences were obtained from memory T cells sorted from blood. The label giving this sample's cell subset or site can be read as: CD45RO+ enriched T cells. These receptors came from a man younger than 35 in good health.

This clonotype has a count of ten or more. The V gene is TRBV11-2, the J gene TRBJ1-6; no firm D call. Between the trimmed V and J ends, which lost 4 bases and 7 bases, there was a span of 11 bases. From germline, CDR1 is SGHAT and CDR2 FQNNGV. This CDR3 comprises 14 residues. This CDR3 is CASSSTTPNSPLHF. The CDR3 bases are TGTGCCAGCAGCTCTACAACGCCCAATTCACCCCTCCACTTT.

This clonotype has a count of ten or more. The chain joins TRBV20-1 to TRBJ2-7; D is undetermined. Germline CDR1 reads DFQATT; CDR2 reads SNEGSKA (reference sequence). The V and J ends lost 5 bases and 2 bases respectively, with 7 bases between them. The CDR3 length is 11 residues. CDR3 residues: CSASHTYEQYF. In DNA, the CDR3 is TGCAGTGCTTCGCACACCTACGAGCAGTACTTC.

There are many counts of this clonotype. The V gene is TRBV29-1, the J gene TRBJ2-1, with D uncertain. V shed 0 bases and J shed 10 bases, with 13 bases lying between them. This CDR3 is built from 13 residues. The V gene's germline CDR1 is SQVTM and CDR2 ANQGSEA. The CDR3 sequence is CSVEDLQAWEQFF. The CDR3 nucleotides read TGCAGCGTTGAAGATCTCCAAGCATGGGAGCAGTTCTTC.

This clonotype was observed at least ten times. The chain joins TRBV5-1 to TRBJ1-6; TRBD1 might be the D (6 bases). V lost 1 base and J 6 bases, leaving 11 bases between the germline ends. Germline CDR1 and CDR2: SGHRS and YFSETQ. CDR3 length: 15 residues. The CDR3 DNA is TGCGCCAGCAGCTTGCGGGGGGCCTCTAATTCACCCCTCCACTTT. Its protein product is CASSLRGASNSPLHF.

This clonotype was seen ten or more times. V gene TRBV5-1 combines with J gene TRBJ1-5; D gene ambiguous. Germline assignment: CDR1 SGHRS and CDR2 YFSETQ. The V and J ends lost 3 bases and 2 bases respectively, with 9 bases between them. The CDR3 consists of 14 residues. CDR3 residues: CASSSQGGNQPQHF. In DNA form, the CDR3 reads TGCGCCAGCAGCTCTCAAGGCGGCAATCAGCCCCAGCATTTT.

This clonotype was counted many times. The chain joins TRBV27 to TRBJ1-1, with 7 bases identical to TRBD1. The CDR3 length is 13 residues. The V gene end was trimmed by 6 bases and the J gene end by 0 bases; junction bases not matched to a gene: 1. Germline CDR1 is MNHEY and CDR2 is SMNVEV (reference sequence). The CDR3 DNA reads as TGTGCCAGCAGGGGACAGTTGAACACTGAAGCTTTCTTT. This gives the protein CASRGQLNTEAFF.

This clonotype was counted at least ten times. The V call is TRBV6-2 or TRBV6-3, the J call TRBJ2-5; D remains unclear. Germline CDR1 is MNHEY and CDR2 is SVGEGT. With 6 bases removed from V and 8 bases from J, the gap between germline ends came to 16 bases. The length of the CDR3 is 13 residues. The CDR3 sequence is CASRKDGQGTQYF. In DNA form, the CDR3 reads TGTGCCAGCAGAAAGGACGGCCAAGGAACCCAGTACTTC.

This clonotype was seen ten or more times. CDR3 loop: CAWAGTGPYEQYF. In DNA form, the CDR3 reads TGTGCCTGGGCCGGGACGGGTCCCTACGAGCAGTACTTC. The chain links TRBV30 to TRBJ2-7; D may match TRBD1 or TRBD2 (5 bases each). Germline V lookup: CDR1 GTSNPN, CDR2 SVGIG (reference sequence). Trimming pared 5 bases from V and 2 bases from J, leaving 13 bases between. CDR3 length: 13 residues.

About this clonotype: A single base separates this from a much larger clone, so it may be a read error. No conserved phenylalanine or tryptophan ends this CDR3, so it is likely a read error. V is TRBV12-3 or TRBV12-4 and J is TRBJ1-2, with D possibly TRBD1 on 6 matching bases. Trimming shortened V by 8 bases and J by 8 bases, and 15 bases separated the two germline ends. The CDR3 totals 12 residues. CDR3 region: CASGWGRGGYTS. CDR3 nucleotide sequence: TGTGCCAGCGGGTGGGGGCGAGGAGGCTACACCTCC.

V usage is TRBV12-3 or TRBV12-4 and J usage is TRBJ1-2; D is perhaps TRBD1 (6 bases). The CDR3 is made up of 13 amino acids. V dropped 3 bases and J dropped 7 bases, with 12 bases sitting between them. DNA of the CDR3: TGTGCCAGCAGTTTTGACAGGCAGGGTGGCTACACCTTC. This gives the protein CASSFDRQGGYTF.

Many counts were recorded for this clonotype. This chain links TRBV7-7 with TRBJ2-5; a possible D gene is TRBD2 (5 bases). Germline assignment: CDR1 SSHAT and CDR2 FNYEAQ (reference sequence). The CDR3 loop spans 15 amino acids. V was shortened by 3 bases and J by 2 bases, with 13 bases between the two germline ends. Here the CDR3 DNA reads TGTGCCAGCAGCTTGGGGAGTTATCTTCAAGAGACCCAGTACTTC. This codes for CASSLGSYLQETQYF.

This clonotype was recorded at least ten times. The rearrangement joins TRBV29-1 to TRBJ2-1; 7 nucleotides align to TRBD2. The length of the CDR3 is 17 residues. Germline assignment: CDR1 SQVTM and CDR2 ANQGSEA. The ends lost 7 bases at V and 0 bases at J; junction bases unmatched: 15. The CDR3 loop is CSAASRASGSSYNEQFF. In DNA form, the CDR3 reads TGCAGCGCTGCCTCGAGGGCTAGCGGCAGCTCCTACAATGAGCAGTTCTTC.

The sample holds many counts of this clonotype. J is TRBJ2-1 and V is TRBV12-3 or TRBV12-4; D may be TRBD1 (7 bases). The V and J ends lost 8 bases and 0 bases respectively, with 14 bases between them. The CDR3 sequence is 15 residues long. The DNA for the CDR3 is TGTGCCAGCGGAGGGGGCGCGAGCTCCTACAATGAGCAGTTCTTC. This codes for CASGGGASSYNEQFF.

This clonotype was observed at least ten times. The chain employs TRBV6-1 and TRBJ1-1, with TRBD1 as a possible D gene (5 bases). The germline V gene encodes CDR1 MNHNS and CDR2 SASEGT. This CDR3 contains 14 residues. V lost 1 base to trimming and J lost 2 bases, with 8 bases between them. The CDR3 spells CASSEVRANTEAFF. The CDR3 DNA follows: TGTGCCAGCAGTGAAGTCAGGGCAAACACTGAAGCTTTCTTT.

This clonotype has at least ten counts. The chain joins TRBV21-1 to TRBJ2-5; whether TRBD2, the table's D call, matches the DNA was not checked. TRBV21-1 is labeled a pseudogene. This CDR3 spans 17 amino acids. CDR3 residues: CASSNPPSGKRQETQYF. Written as DNA, the CDR3 is TGTGCCAGCAGCAACCCCCCTAGCGGGAAACGGCAAGAGACCCAGTACTTC.

This clonotype was seen repeatedly, ten times or more. V is TRBV28 and J is TRBJ1-2; D is unclear. The CDR3 length is 16 residues. Germline CDR1 reads MDHEN; CDR2 reads SYDVKM. Trimming left V 4 bases short and J 4 bases short, with 19 bases between. The CDR3 is CASSSHQTQLIYGYTF. CDR3 DNA sequence: TGTGCCAGCAGTTCCCACCAGACACAACTCATCTATGGCTACACCTTC.

This clonotype was detected many times. The chain links TRBV2 to TRBJ2-2; D is perhaps TRBD1 (6 bases). Trimming stripped 3 bases from V and 3 bases from J, with 11 bases between. This CDR3 comprises 15 residues. Per germline, CDR1 SNHLY and CDR2 FYNNEI. In DNA, the CDR3 is TGTGCCAGCAGTGAGGTGGGGGCGGACACCGGGGAGCTGTTTTTT. It translates to CASSEVGADTGELFF.

This clonotype has a count of ten or more. This CDR3 is CAIGSSGTYEQYF. CDR3 in DNA: TGTGCCATCGGGTCTAGCGGTACCTACGAGCAGTACTTC. The chain recombines TRBV10-3 with TRBJ2-7, with TRBD2 matching over 7 bases. Germline lookup yields CDR1 ENHRY and CDR2 SYGVKD. CDR3 length: 13 residues. J was trimmed by 2 bases and V by 8 bases; bases with no gene match: 6.

This clonotype was seen at least ten times. The rearrangement uses TRBV5-1 and TRBJ2-7; 8 bases are shared with TRBD2. This CDR3 comprises 16 residues. In germline, CDR1 is SGHRS, CDR2 YFSETQ. V was pared by 0 bases and J by 6 bases, with 11 bases of the junction left unmatched. The CDR3 here is CASSLGVGREAIEQYF. The CDR3 DNA reads TGCGCCAGCAGCTTGGGAGTCGGGAGGGAGGCGATCGAGCAGTACTTC.

V usage is TRBV19 and J usage is TRBJ2-1, with TRBD2 matching 9 bases. With 5 bases clipped from V and 8 bases from J, the junction kept 13 bases outside the gene matches. Germline V lookup: CDR1 LNHDA, CDR2 SQIVND (reference sequence). The CDR3 extends over 16 amino acids. The CDR3 sequence is CASSADGTSSFDEQFF. Here the CDR3 DNA reads TGTGCCAGTAGTGCCGACGGGACTAGCTCCTTCGATGAGCAGTTCTTC.

This clonotype was counted ten times or more. This chain uses TRBV7-9 with TRBJ1-5; D is perhaps TRBD1 (5 bases). Germline loops: CDR1 SEHNR, CDR2 FQNEAQ (reference sequence). The CDR3 has 16 amino acids. Trimming stripped 4 bases from V and 4 bases from J, with 17 bases between. The CDR3 loop reads CASSYSLGPDNQPQHF. Here the CDR3 DNA reads TGTGCCAGCAGCTACTCTCTGGGACCCGATAATCAGCCCCAGCATTTT.

At least ten counts were recorded for this clonotype. The chain carries TRBV11-1 and TRBJ1-2; D is uncertain. Trimming removed 5 bases at V and 4 bases at J, with 14 bases between. Germline V gene data show CDR1 as SGHAT and CDR2 as FQDESV (reference sequence). This CDR3 comprises 14 residues. CDR3 amino acids: CASSREANTYGYTF. The CDR3, as DNA: TGTGCCAGCAGCAGAGAGGCGAATACCTATGGCTACACCTTC.

This clonotype was seen repeatedly, ten times or more. The chain is built from TRBV4-1 and TRBJ1-1; 7 bases agree with TRBD1. The CDR3 runs 15 residues. Trimming took 3 bases from V and 1 from J; bases not matched to a gene: 5. Germline CDR1 is MGHRA and CDR2 is YSYEKL. The CDR3 region is CASSQPSGGNTEAFF. The CDR3 DNA follows: TGCGCCAGCAGCCAGCCCTCAGGGGGGAACACTGAAGCTTTCTTT.